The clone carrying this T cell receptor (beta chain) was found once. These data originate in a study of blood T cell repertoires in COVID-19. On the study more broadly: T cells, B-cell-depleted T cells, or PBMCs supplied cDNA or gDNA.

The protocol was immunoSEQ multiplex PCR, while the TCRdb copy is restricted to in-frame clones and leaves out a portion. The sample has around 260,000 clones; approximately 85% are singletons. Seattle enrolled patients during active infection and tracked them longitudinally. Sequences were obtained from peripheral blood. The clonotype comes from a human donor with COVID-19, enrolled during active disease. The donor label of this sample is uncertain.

The DNA for the CDR3 is TGCGCCAGCAGCCCGGGTGGGTTGACTAACACTGAAGCTTTCTTT. This codes for CASSPGGLTNTEAFF. The J gene is TRBJ1-1, the V gene TRBV5-1; D gene unclear. V lost 4 bases, J lost 2 bases, and 15 bases lay in between. Germline V gene lookup returns CDR1 SGHRS and CDR2 YFSETQ. The CDR3 totals 15 residues.